This T cell receptor beta chain derives from a study of neoadjuvant anti-PD-1 for oral cavity cancer. Study at large: Patients without progression received a fourth nivolumab dose around day 43, then surgical resection on days 50-56.

Six replicates per PBMC sample, mostly from roughly 450 ng of genomic DNA. This table comes from immunoSEQ multiplex PCR, and its TCRdb copy is limited to in-frame clones, with some not included. This sample has about 14,000 clones, with over 65% found just once. This clone has a single count. Per the germline V gene, CDR1 is SEHNR and CDR2 is FQNEAQ (reference sequence). V was clipped by 4 bases and J by 15 bases; unmatched bases: 12. The CDR3 sequence is 13 residues long. The patients had HPV-negative, locally advanced oral cavity squamous cell carcinoma. The starting material was PBMCs, obtained before nivolumab (anti-PD-1) treatment. The chain combines TRBV7-9 with TRBJ2-1, with TRBD1 matching 7 bases. This TCR derives from a person aged 35-79 years with oral cavity squamous cell carcinoma. DNA of the CDR3: TGTGCCAGCAGCTCCCGACAGGGATCGTTTCGGTTCTTC. It is translated as CASSSRQGSFRFF.